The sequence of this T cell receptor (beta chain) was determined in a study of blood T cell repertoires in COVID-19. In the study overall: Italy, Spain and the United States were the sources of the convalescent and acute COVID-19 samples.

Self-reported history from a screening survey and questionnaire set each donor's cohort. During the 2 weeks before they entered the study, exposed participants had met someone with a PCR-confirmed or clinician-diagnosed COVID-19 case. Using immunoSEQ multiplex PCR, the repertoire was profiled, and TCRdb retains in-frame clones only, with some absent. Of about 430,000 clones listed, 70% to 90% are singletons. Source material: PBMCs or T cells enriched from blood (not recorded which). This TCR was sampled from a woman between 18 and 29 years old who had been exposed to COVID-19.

Here the CDR3 DNA reads TGTGCCAGCAGCTTAGCATCGGGACAGACCCGAGGGGTCGAGCAGTACTTC. Protein sequence: CASSLASGQTRGVEQYF. The chain combines TRBV11-2 with TRBJ2-7; 7 bases align to TRBD1. Trimming took 1 base from V and 6 from J; bases not matched to a gene: 15. CDR1 and CDR2 (germline): SGHAT, FQNNGV. This CDR3 spans 17 amino acids.